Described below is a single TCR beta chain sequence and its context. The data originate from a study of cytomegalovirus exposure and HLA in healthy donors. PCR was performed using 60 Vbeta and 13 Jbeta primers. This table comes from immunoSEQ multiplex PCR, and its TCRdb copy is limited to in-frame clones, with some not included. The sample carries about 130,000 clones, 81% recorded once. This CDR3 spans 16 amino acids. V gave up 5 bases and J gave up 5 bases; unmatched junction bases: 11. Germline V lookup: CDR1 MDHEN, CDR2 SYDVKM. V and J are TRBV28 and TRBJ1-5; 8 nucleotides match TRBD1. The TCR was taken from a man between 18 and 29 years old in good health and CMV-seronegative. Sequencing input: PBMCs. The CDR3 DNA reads TGTGCCAGCAGTCCGCTACCAGGGGGCAGGGATCAGCCCCAGCATTTT. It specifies CASSPLPGGRDQPQHF.